A selection of T cell receptor beta chains follows, all from one sample in a study of cytomegalovirus exposure and HLA in healthy donors. The assay was immunoSEQ multiplex PCR, and TCRdb's table has in-frame clones only and misses some. The table includes roughly 100,000 clones, approximately 64% detected once. The sequenced sample consisted of PBMCs. These TCRs come from a woman in her fifties or sixties in good health and CMV-seronegative. CDR3s leave out the opening cysteine and the closing phenylalanine or tryptophan. A clone size is listed for some rows: how often the clone was seen (once, few, many), or a class if it is expanded.

v_gene: TRBV5-1
abundance: .
CDR3aa: ASSLRTSMNTGELF

v_gene: TRBV27
abundance: .
CDR3aa: ASSPGSGTSGQY

v_gene: TRBV12-5
abundance: once
CDR3aa: ASGLALTQGGGAF

v_gene: TRBV4-3
abundance: .
CDR3aa: ASSLTGVGSSYNEQF

v_gene: TRBV28
abundance: .
CDR3aa: ALGDLSGNTIY

v_gene: TRBV19
abundance: few
CDR3aa: ASSIGGTGNTEAF

v_gene: TRBV7-9
abundance: .
CDR3aa: ASSSGTGDYEQY

v_gene: TRBV28
abundance: .
CDR3aa: ASSRAGQGYTGELF

v_gene: TRBV21-1
abundance: .
CDR3aa: ASKLQGRAF

v_gene: TRBV2
abundance: .
CDR3aa: ASRRFGNQPQH

v_gene: TRBV7-8
abundance: once
CDR3aa: ASSLGRGAENGYT

v_gene: TRBV27
abundance: .
CDR3aa: ASSTWTYAGGISGYT

v_gene: TRBV7-9
abundance: .
CDR3aa: ASSLGGGGISPLH